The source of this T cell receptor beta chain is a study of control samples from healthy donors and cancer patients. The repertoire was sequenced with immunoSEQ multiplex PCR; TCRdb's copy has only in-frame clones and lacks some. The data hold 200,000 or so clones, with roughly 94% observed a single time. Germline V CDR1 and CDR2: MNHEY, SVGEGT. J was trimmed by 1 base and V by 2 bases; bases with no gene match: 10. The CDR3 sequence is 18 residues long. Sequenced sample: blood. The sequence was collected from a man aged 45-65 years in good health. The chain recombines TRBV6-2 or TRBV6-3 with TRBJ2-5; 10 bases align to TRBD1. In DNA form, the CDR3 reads TGTGCCAGCAGTTACACTGGGACAGGGGACCTCCGCCAAGAGACCCAGTACTTC. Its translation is CASSYTGTGDLRQETQYF.